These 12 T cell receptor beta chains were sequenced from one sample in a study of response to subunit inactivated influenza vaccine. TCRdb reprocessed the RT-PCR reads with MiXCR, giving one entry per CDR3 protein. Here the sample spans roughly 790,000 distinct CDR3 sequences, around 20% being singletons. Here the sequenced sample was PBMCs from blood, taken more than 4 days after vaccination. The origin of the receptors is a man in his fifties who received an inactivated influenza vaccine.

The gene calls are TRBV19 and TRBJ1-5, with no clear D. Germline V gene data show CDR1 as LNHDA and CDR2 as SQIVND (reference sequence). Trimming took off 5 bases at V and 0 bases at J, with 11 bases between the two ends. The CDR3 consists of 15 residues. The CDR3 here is CASSVVGNSNQPQHF. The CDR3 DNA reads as TGTGCCAGTAGTGTCGTTGGAAATAGCAATCAGCCCCAGCATTTT.

DNA for the CDR3: TGTGCCAGCAGTTATGGGAGCCAACCACTCACCTACGAGCAGTACTTC. Its translation is CASSYGSQPLTYEQYF. This chain links TRBV6-2 or TRBV6-3 with TRBJ2-7; TRBD2 is a possible D gene (5 bases). This CDR3 has 16 amino acids. The V gene lost 3 bases and the J gene lost 2 bases, with 17 bases spanning the gap. In germline, CDR1 is MNHEY, CDR2 SVGEGT.

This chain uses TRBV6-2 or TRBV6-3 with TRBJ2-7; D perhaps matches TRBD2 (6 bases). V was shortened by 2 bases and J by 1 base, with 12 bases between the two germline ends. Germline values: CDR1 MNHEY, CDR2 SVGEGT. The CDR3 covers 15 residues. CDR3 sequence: CASSYNSGESYEQYF. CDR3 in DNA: TGTGCCAGCAGTTACAATAGCGGAGAGTCCTACGAGCAGTACTTC.

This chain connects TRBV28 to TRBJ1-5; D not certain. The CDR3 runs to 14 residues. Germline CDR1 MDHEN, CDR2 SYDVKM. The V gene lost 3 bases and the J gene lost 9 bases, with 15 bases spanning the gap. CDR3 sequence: CASSFPRAGRPQHF. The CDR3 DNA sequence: TGTGCCAGCAGTTTCCCCCGGGCCGGGCGGCCCCAGCATTTT. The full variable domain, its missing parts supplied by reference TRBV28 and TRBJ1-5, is DVKVTQSSRYLVKRTGEKVFLECVQDMDHENMFWYRQDPGLGLRLIYFSYDVKMKEKGDIPEGYSVSREKKERFSLILESASTNQTSMYLCASSFPRAGRPQHFGDGTRLSIL.

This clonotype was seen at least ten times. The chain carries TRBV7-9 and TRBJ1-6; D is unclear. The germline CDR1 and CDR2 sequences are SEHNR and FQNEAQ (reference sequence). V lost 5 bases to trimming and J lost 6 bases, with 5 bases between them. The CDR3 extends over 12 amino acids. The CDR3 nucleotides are TGTGCCAGCAGCGTTGGTAATTCACCCCTCCACTTT. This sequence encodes CASSVGNSPLHF.

The CDR3 sequence: CSASIAAGPQETQYF. The CDR3, as DNA: TGCAGTGCTAGCATTGCGGCGGGGCCCCAAGAGACCCAGTACTTC. The chain has TRBV20-1 and TRBJ2-5; possible D gene TRBD2, 6 bases. Trimming pared 3 bases from V and 1 base from J, leaving 15 bases between. This CDR3 has 15 residues. CDR1 and CDR2 from the germline V gene are DFQATT and SNEGSKA (reference sequence).

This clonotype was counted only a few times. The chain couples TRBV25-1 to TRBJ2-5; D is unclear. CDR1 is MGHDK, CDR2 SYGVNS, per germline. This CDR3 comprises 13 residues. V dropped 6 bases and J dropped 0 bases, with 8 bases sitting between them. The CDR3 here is CASRGMYQETQYF. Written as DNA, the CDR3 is TGTGCCAGCAGGGGGATGTACCAAGAGACCCAGTACTTC. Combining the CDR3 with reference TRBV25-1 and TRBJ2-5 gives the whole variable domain EADIYQTPRYLVIGTGKKITLECSQTMGHDKMYWYQQDPGMELHLIHYSYGVNSTEKGDLSSESTVSRIRTEHFPLTLESARPSHTSQYLCASRGMYQETQYFGPGTRLLVL.

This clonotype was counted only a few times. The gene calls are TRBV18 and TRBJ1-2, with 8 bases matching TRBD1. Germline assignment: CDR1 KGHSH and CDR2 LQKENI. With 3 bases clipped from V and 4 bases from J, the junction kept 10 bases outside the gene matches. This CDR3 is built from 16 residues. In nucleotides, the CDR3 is TGTGCCAGCTCACCGAGCTTTGACAGGGGAACCTATGGCTACACCTTC. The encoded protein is CASSPSFDRGTYGYTF. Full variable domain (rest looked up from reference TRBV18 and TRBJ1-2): NAGVMQNPRHLVRRRGQEARLRCSPMKGHSHVYWYRQLPEEGLKFMVYLQKENIIDESGMPKERFSAEFPKEGPSILRIQQVVRGDSAAYFCASSPSFDRGTYGYTFGSGTRLTVV.

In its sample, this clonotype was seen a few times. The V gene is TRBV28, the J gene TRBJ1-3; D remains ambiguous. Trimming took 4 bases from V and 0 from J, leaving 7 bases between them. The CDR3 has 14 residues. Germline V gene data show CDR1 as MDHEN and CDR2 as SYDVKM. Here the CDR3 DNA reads TGTGCCAGCAGTTACTGGAGCTCTGGAAACACCATATATTTT. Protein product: CASSYWSSGNTIYF.

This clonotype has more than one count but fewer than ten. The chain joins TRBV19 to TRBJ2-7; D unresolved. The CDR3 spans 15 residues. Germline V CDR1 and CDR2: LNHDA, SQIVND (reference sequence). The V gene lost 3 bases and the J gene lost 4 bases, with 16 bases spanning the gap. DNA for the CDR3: TGTGCCAGTAGTATTTCTTCCGTGGGCAGTTACGAGCAGTACTTC. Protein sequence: CASSISSVGSYEQYF.

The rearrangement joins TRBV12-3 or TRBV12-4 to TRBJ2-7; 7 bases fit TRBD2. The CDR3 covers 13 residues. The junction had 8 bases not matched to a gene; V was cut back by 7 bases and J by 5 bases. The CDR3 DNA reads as TGTGCCAGCACTAGCGGACCTCTCCACGAGCAGTACTTC. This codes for CASTSGPLHEQYF.

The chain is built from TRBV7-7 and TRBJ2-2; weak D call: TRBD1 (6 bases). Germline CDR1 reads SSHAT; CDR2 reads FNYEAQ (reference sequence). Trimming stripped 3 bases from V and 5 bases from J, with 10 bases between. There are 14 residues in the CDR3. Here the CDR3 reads CASSFHRETGELFF. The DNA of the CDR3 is TGTGCCAGCAGCTTTCACAGGGAAACCGGGGAGCTGTTTTTT.